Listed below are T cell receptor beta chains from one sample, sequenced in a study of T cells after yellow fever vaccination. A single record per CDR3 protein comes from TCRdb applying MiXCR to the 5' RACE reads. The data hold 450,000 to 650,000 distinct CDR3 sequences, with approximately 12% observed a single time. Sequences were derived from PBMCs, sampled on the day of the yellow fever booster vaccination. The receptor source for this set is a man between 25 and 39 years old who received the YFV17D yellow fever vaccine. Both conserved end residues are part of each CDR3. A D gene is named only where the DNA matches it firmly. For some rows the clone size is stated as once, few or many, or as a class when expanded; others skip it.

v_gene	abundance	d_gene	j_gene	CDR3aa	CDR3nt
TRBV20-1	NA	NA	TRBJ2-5	CSARVGSETQYF	TGCAGTGCTAGGGTCGGGAGCGAGACCCAGTACTTC
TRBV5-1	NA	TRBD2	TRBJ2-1	CASMSGITLNEQFF	TGCGCCAGCATGAGCGGGATAACGCTGAATGAGCAGTTCTTC
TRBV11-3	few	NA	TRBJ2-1	CASSLMEEGDEQFF	TGTGCCAGCAGCCTAATGGAGGAGGGGGATGAGCAGTTCTTC
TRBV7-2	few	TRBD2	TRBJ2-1	CASILAELAGEGQFF	TGTGCCAGCATACTAGCGGAGCTAGCGGGAGAGGGGCAGTTCTTC
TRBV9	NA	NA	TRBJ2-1	CASSWASEASYNEQFF	TGTGCCAGCAGCTGGGCGTCGGAGGCCTCCTACAATGAGCAGTTCTTC
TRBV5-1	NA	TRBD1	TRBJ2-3	CASSLQGASDTQYF	TGCGCCAGCAGCTTGCAGGGGGCATCAGATACGCAGTATTTT
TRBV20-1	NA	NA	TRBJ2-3	CSARDSGSPRRDTQYF	TGCAGTGCTAGAGATTCGGGCAGCCCTAGAAGAGATACGCAGTATTTT
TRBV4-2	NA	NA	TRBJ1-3	CASSHTGSGNTIYF	TGTGCCAGCAGCCATACAGGGAGTGGAAACACCATATATTTT
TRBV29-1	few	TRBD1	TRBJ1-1	CSVGSTGVGTEAFF	TGCAGCGTTGGCTCCACAGGGGTGGGCACTGAAGCTTTCTTT
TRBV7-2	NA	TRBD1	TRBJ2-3	CASSSGTGVPDTQYF	TGTGCCAGCAGCTCCGGGACAGGGGTTCCAGATACGCAGTATTTT
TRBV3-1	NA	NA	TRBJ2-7	CASSPTGQTNSYEQYF	TGTGCCAGCAGCCCCACCGGCCAGACAAACTCCTACGAGCAGTACTTC
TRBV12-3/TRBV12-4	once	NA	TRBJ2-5	CTSSQEETGFWRKETQYF	TGTACCAGCAGTCAAGAAGAGACAGGCTTCTGGCGAAAAGAGACCCAGTACTTC